One and the same sample provided the 30 T cell receptor beta chains below, sequenced in a study of T cell responses to AZD1222 COVID-19 vaccine. The table came from immunoSEQ multiplex PCR; TCRdb's copy has only in-frame clones and leaves some out. The sample consists of under 170,000 clones, 80% to 95% of them appearing once. The sample consisted of peripheral blood, taken 28 days after the second AZD1222 dose. The origin of the receptors is an adult who received the AZD1222 COVID-19 vaccine.

V is TRBV4-3 and J is TRBJ2-1; D perhaps matches TRBD1 (6 bases). The CDR3 loop spans 14 amino acids. The V and J ends lost 2 bases and 16 bases respectively, with 21 bases between them. Germline V CDR1 and CDR2: LGHNA, YSLEER. The CDR3 protein is CASSQRFPRDTPFF. The CDR3 nucleotides are TGCGCCAGCAGCCAAAGATTCCCCCGGGACACCCCATTCTTC.

This chain links TRBV28 with TRBJ2-7; D remains unclear. CDR3 length: 15 amino acids. In germline, CDR1 is MDHEN, CDR2 SYDVKM. V was cut by 2 bases and J by 0 bases, with 11 bases left in between. CDR3 DNA: TGTGCCAGCAGTTTAGGGTCGGATGTCTCCTACGAGCAGTACTTC. Translating gives CASSLGSDVSYEQYF. Drawing the rest from reference TRBV28 and TRBJ2-7, the complete variable domain is DVKVTQSSRYLVKRTGEKVFLECVQDMDHENMFWYRQDPGLGLRLIYFSYDVKMKEKGDIPEGYSVSREKKERFSLILESASTNQTSMYLCASSLGSDVSYEQYFGPGTRLTVT.

V usage is TRBV5-1 and J usage is TRBJ1-4; TRBD1 matches 7 bases. The CDR3 contains 14 residues. The germline gives CDR1 SGHRS, CDR2 YFSETQ. J was trimmed by 7 bases and V by 7 bases; bases with no gene match: 10. The CDR3 here is CASGKRGLGEKLFF. The CDR3, as DNA: TGCGCCAGCGGGAAAAGGGGGCTGGGTGAAAAACTGTTTTTT.

This chain uses TRBV12-5 with TRBJ1-1; possibly TRBD1 for D (6 bases). Germline V gene sequence: CDR1 LGHNT, CDR2 FRNRAP. The germline V and J ends were trimmed by 7 bases and 5 bases, with 17 bases remaining between them. This CDR3 is 14 amino acids long. The chain's CDR3 is CASARTEGWTEAFF. As DNA, the CDR3 is TGTGCTAGTGCCAGGACAGAGGGGTGGACTGAAGCTTTCTTT.

The chain uses TRBV6-2 or TRBV6-3 and TRBJ2-1, with 7 bases fitting TRBD2. This CDR3 has 15 amino acids. The J segment lost 5 bases and the V segment lost 7 bases, leaving 11 bases of the junction unmatched. CDR1 is MNHEY and CDR2 is SVGEGT in the germline V gene. The chain's CDR3 is CASIPGGRSDNEQFF. CDR3 DNA sequence: TGTGCCAGCATCCCCGGCGGGAGATCCGACAATGAGCAGTTCTTC.

The chain has TRBV28 and TRBJ2-7; D call uncertain. Trimming took off 3 bases at V and 5 bases at J, with 17 bases between the two ends. Per germline, CDR1 MDHEN and CDR2 SYDVKM. The length of the CDR3 is 15 residues. Here the CDR3 DNA reads TGTGCCAGCAGTTTCAGTTCGGCGCAGGCCGACGAGCAGTACTTC. Translating it yields CASSFSSAQADEQYF. The full variable domain, rest sourced from reference TRBV28 and TRBJ2-7, is DVKVTQSSRYLVKRTGEKVFLECVQDMDHENMFWYRQDPGLGLRLIYFSYDVKMKEKGDIPEGYSVSREKKERFSLILESASTNQTSMYLCASSFSSAQADEQYFGPGTRLTVT.

This clone has only a few counts. The J gene is TRBJ1-1, the V gene TRBV6-2 or TRBV6-3; D call uncertain. The ends were cut back, 1 base at V and 2 bases at J, with 11 bases in the middle. The CDR3 contains 15 residues. Germline V lookup: CDR1 MNHEY, CDR2 SVGEGT. The CDR3: CASSYCLHFNTEAFF. In DNA, the CDR3 is TGTGCCAGCAGTTACTGCCTACACTTTAACACTGAAGCTTTCTTT.

The chain links TRBV5-6 to TRBJ2-7; 8 bases align to TRBD1. CDR1 SGHDT and CDR2 YYEEEE come from the germline V gene. The CDR3 runs to 14 residues. J gave up 4 bases and V 3 bases, and 6 bases lay outside the gene matches. This CDR3 reads CASSYATGGYEQYF. Written as DNA, the CDR3 is TGTGCCAGCAGCTACGCTACAGGGGGGTACGAGCAGTACTTC.

The J gene is TRBJ1-2, the V gene TRBV6-2 or TRBV6-3; unclear D gene. Germline lookup yields CDR1 MNHEY and CDR2 SVGEGT. Trimming removed 0 bases from V and 3 bases from J, with 8 bases in between. The CDR3 length is 14 residues. CDR3 residues: CASSYSRGDYGYTF. The DNA for the CDR3 is TGTGCCAGCAGTTACTCCCGAGGCGACTATGGCTACACCTTC.

The chain employs TRBV5-1 and TRBJ1-2; 8 bases line up with TRBD1. CDR3 size: 13 residues. V trimming: 4 bases; J trimming: 8 bases; junction bases outside the gene matches: 7. Germline V CDR1 and CDR2: SGHRS, YFSETQ. CDR3 bases: TGCGCCAGCAGCGCGGACAGGGTCCGGGGCTACACCTTC. It translates to CASSADRVRGYTF.

The chain is built from TRBV28 and TRBJ1-6; maybe TRBD1 (5 bases). This CDR3 has 15 amino acids. V shed 4 bases and J shed 7 bases, with 14 bases lying between them. The germline V gene encodes CDR1 MDHEN and CDR2 SYDVKM. CDR3 nucleotides: TGTGCCAGCAGTTCTCCGGGACGCGGGAATTCACCCCTCCACTTT. The encoded protein is CASSSPGRGNSPLHF.

The genes are TRBV10-3 and TRBJ2-1; 9 bases match TRBD1. Germline V lookup: CDR1 ENHRY, CDR2 SYGVKD. CDR3 length: 13 amino acids. Trimming at V came to 6 bases and at J to 6 bases, leaving 3 bases not matched to a gene. The CDR3 bases are TGTGCCATCAGCGGACAGGGGCCCAATGAGCAGTTCTTC. It is translated as CAISGQGPNEQFF.

The J gene is TRBJ2-7, the V gene TRBV9; D uncertain. The ends were cut back, 4 bases at V and 0 bases at J, with 14 bases in the middle. The CDR3 has 15 amino acids. In germline, CDR1 is SGDLS, CDR2 YYNGEE. The CDR3 DNA reads TGTGCCAGCAGCTCCCGACCGAGTGACTCCTACGAGCAGTACTTC. Translating gives CASSSRPSDSYEQYF.

This chain joins TRBV21-1 and TRBJ2-1; the table's D gene call, TRBD2, was not cross checked with the DNA. TRBV21-1 is a documented pseudogene. The CDR3 is made up of 17 amino acids. The CDR3 nucleotides read TGTGCCAGCAGCAAAGTCCTGAGTGGGGGAGGTTACAATGAGCAGTTCTTC. It encodes CASSKVLSGGGYNEQFF.

This chain connects TRBV27 to TRBJ2-7, with TRBD1 identical over 8 bases. The germline V gene has CDR1 MNHEY and CDR2 SMNVEV (reference sequence). This CDR3 has 15 residues. J gave up 0 bases and V 8 bases, and 9 bases lay outside the gene matches. Written as DNA, the CDR3 is TGTGCCAGCTATAACTCAGGGGGCGCCTCCTACGAGCAGTACTTC. This codes for CASYNSGGASYEQYF.

The V gene is TRBV18, the J gene TRBJ2-7; D may be TRBD2 (6 bases). From germline, CDR1 is KGHSH and CDR2 LQKENI. Trimming pared 8 bases from V and 6 bases from J, leaving 17 bases between. The CDR3 extends over 13 amino acids. CDR3 protein: CASAGTPSREQYF. CDR3 nucleotide sequence: TGTGCCAGCGCCGGGACTCCTTCGCGCGAGCAGTACTTC.

The chain has TRBV21-1 and TRBJ2-4; TRBD1, the table's D call, lacks a check against the DNA. TRBV21-1 is an annotated pseudogene. This CDR3 comprises 16 residues. CDR3 in amino acids: CAAGQGAPIDKNIQYF. Written as DNA, the CDR3 is TGTGCCGCCGGACAGGGGGCTCCTATAGACAAAAACATTCAGTACTTC.

The CDR3 sequence: CASSLAGGQGVNTEAFF. As DNA, the CDR3 is TGCGCCAGCAGCTTGGCCGGAGGACAGGGGGTCAACACTGAAGCTTTCTTT. V usage is TRBV5-1 and J usage is TRBJ1-1; 10 bases match TRBD1. CDR1 SGHRS and CDR2 YFSETQ come from the germline V gene. CDR3 size: 17 residues. Germline trimming cut 0 bases from V and 2 bases from J; bases unmatched to any gene: 7.

The chain uses TRBV3-1 (or the pseudogene TRBV3-2) and TRBJ1-2; maybe TRBD1 (6 bases). The CDR3 is made up of 14 amino acids. The V gene's germline CDR1 is LGHDT and CDR2 YNNKEL (reference sequence). The germline V and J ends were trimmed by 3 bases and 2 bases, with 10 bases remaining between them. The CDR3 sequence: CASSQEDRNYGYTF. CDR3 DNA sequence: TGTGCCAGCAGCCAGGAAGACAGGAACTATGGCTACACCTTC.

The rearrangement joins TRBV5-1 to TRBJ1-3; D call uncertain. This CDR3 has 16 amino acids. Germline CDR1 and CDR2: SGHRS and YFSETQ. V lost 1 base to trimming and J lost 0 bases, with 11 bases between them. The CDR3 nucleotides read TGCGCCAGCAGCTTGAGCGGTGCTAGCTCTGGAAACACCATATATTTT. This encodes CASSLSGASSGNTIYF.

This clone was counted once. The V and J genes are TRBV4-1 and TRBJ2-5, with D perhaps matching TRBD2 (6 bases). Germline values: CDR1 MGHRA, CDR2 YSYEKL. V gave up 3 bases and J gave up 5 bases, with 19 bases separating them. The CDR3 is made up of 16 amino acids. The CDR3: CASSQRGRVKEETQYF. For the CDR3, the DNA is TGCGCCAGCAGCCAGCGGGGCAGGGTCAAAGAGGAGACCCAGTACTTC.

This chain uses TRBV13 with TRBJ2-3; no definite D call. Germline values: CDR1 PRHDT, CDR2 FYEKMQ (reference sequence). Trimming removed 5 bases from V and 0 bases from J, with 18 bases in between. This CDR3 is 17 amino acids long. DNA for the CDR3: TGTGCCAGCAGCACCCGTGGGCCCAAACCAAGCACAGATACGCAGTATTTT. The encoded protein is CASSTRGPKPSTDTQYF.

The rearrangement uses TRBV5-1 and TRBJ1-2; TRBD1 is a possible D gene (5 bases). V was shortened by 0 bases and J by 1 base, with 13 bases between the two germline ends. Germline assignment: CDR1 SGHRS and CDR2 YFSETQ. This CDR3 contains 16 residues. The CDR3 reads CASSLESGHLNYGYTF. The CDR3 DNA reads TGCGCCAGCAGCTTGGAGTCCGGACACCTTAACTATGGCTACACCTTC.

The chain employs TRBV4-3 and TRBJ2-7; D remains unclear. CDR3 length: 15 residues. Germline values: CDR1 LGHNA, CDR2 YSLEER. Trimming removed 0 bases at V and 2 bases at J, with 11 bases between. Written as DNA, the CDR3 is TGCGCCAGCAGCCAAGATCTCGATCGTACCTACGAGCAGTACTTC. Its protein product is CASSQDLDRTYEQYF.

The gene calls are TRBV6-5 and TRBJ2-1, with 9 nucleotides matching TRBD2. Trimming cost V 2 bases and J 4 bases; bases outside gene matches: 3. From germline, CDR1 is MNHEY and CDR2 SVGAGI. The CDR3 length is 15 residues. The CDR3 DNA follows: TGTGCCAGCAGTTACGAGCGGGGGGTGTACAATGAGCAGTTCTTC. Translated: CASSYERGVYNEQFF.

This rearrangement joins TRBV18 to TRBJ2-3; TRBD1 matches at 9 bases. The CDR3 consists of 16 residues. The V and J ends lost 0 bases and 2 bases, in that order; junction bases with no gene match: 3. Germline V gene sequence: CDR1 KGHSH, CDR2 LQKENI. CDR3 coding DNA: TGTGCCAGCTCACCACCCGGGACAGGGTTCACAGATACGCAGTATTTT. Its protein product is CASSPPGTGFTDTQYF.

The chain recombines TRBV9 with TRBJ1-3, with unresolved D. V shed 4 bases and J shed 0 bases, with 17 bases lying between them. Germline V gene data show CDR1 as SGDLS and CDR2 as YYNGEE. The CDR3 consists of 17 residues. The CDR3 loop is CASSTSSVPSSGNTIYF. The CDR3 DNA sequence: TGTGCCAGCAGCACCTCAAGTGTCCCGAGCTCTGGAAACACCATATATTTT.

This chain connects TRBV2 to TRBJ2-2, with D unresolved. The CDR3 sequence is 17 residues long. The ends were cut back, 4 bases at V and 4 bases at J, with 19 bases in the middle. The V gene's germline CDR1 is SNHLY and CDR2 FYNNEI. CDR3 in DNA: TGTGCCAGCAGTGGGTTAGGTGGTTGGCGAGGCACCGGGGAGCTGTTTTTT. It codes for CASSGLGGWRGTGELFF.

The J gene is TRBJ1-5, the V gene TRBV28; 9 bases are shared with TRBD1. With 5 bases clipped from V and 5 bases from J, the junction kept 4 bases outside the gene matches. Germline-derived CDR1 and CDR2 are MDHEN and SYDVKM. The CDR3 spans 14 residues. The chain's CDR3 is CASSQGQGYQPQHF. CDR3 nucleotide sequence: TGTGCCAGCAGTCAGGGACAGGGATATCAGCCCCAGCATTTT. The full variable domain, with the rest looked up from reference TRBV28 and TRBJ1-5, is DVKVTQSSRYLVKRTGEKVFLECVQDMDHENMFWYRQDPGLGLRLIYFSYDVKMKEKGDIPEGYSVSREKKERFSLILESASTNQTSMYLCASSQGQGYQPQHFGDGTRLSIL.

CDR3 bases: TGTGCCAGTAGTATTAGGGCCCGAGATAATTCACCCCTCCACTTT. Residues: CASSIRARDNSPLHF. The chain uses TRBV19 and TRBJ1-6; D gene unclear. The CDR3 consists of 15 residues. Germline CDR1 LNHDA, CDR2 SQIVND (reference sequence). The germline V and J ends were trimmed by 3 bases and 5 bases, with 11 bases remaining between them.